The clone carrying this TCR beta chain came up a few times. The antigen is unknown. This record comes from a study of blood T cells in healthy people across ages. Study-level findings and limits: Estimates of diversity drawn from one million T cells were considered underestimates. Across the age range, TCR beta diversity per million T cells fell in a roughly linear way.

The length of the CDR3 is 17 residues. CDR1 is LGHDT, CDR2 YNNKEL, per germline (reference sequence). Losses at the gene ends were 4 bases for V and 0 bases for J; bases not matched to a gene: 6. Caucasian individuals from Russia who were healthy and aged roughly 6 to 95 acted as donors. Roughly 10 milliliters was the volume of peripheral blood drawn from each donor. Primers used in a second PCR of roughly 6 to 12 cycles were a sample-barcoded 5' primer and a J-beta primer mix. TCRdb analysed the 5' RACE reads with MiXCR anew, one entry per CDR3 protein. This sample has 700,000 or so distinct CDR3 sequences; approximately 21% occur once, and the top ten carry 22%.

This sequence was found in a man in his sixties or seventies in good health. The rearrangement joins TRBV3-1 to TRBJ2-6, with TRBD1 identical over 7 bases. Sample: blood. The CDR3 DNA follows: TGTGCCAGCAGCCGAGACAGGGTAGACTCTGGGGCCAACGTCCTGACTTTC. Amino acid sequence: CASSRDRVDSGANVLTF.